Shown below are 10 T cell receptor beta chains from a single sample sequenced in a study of blood T cell repertoires in COVID-19. Generated by immunoSEQ multiplex PCR, the TCRdb table keeps only in-frame clones and is missing some. This sample has approximately 230,000 clones, with around 89% found just once. Sequenced input: peripheral blood. The receptors were sampled from a woman aged 25-40 years with COVID-19, enrolled during active disease.

The V gene is TRBV10-1, the J gene TRBJ2-3, with 9 nucleotides matching TRBD2. This CDR3 is built from 16 residues. CDR1 and CDR2 from the germline V gene are WNHNN and SYGVQD (reference sequence). Trimming at V came to 2 bases and at J to 0 bases, leaving 3 bases not matched to a gene. The CDR3 protein is CASSEASGTSTDTQYF. CDR3 bases: TGCGCCAGCAGTGAGGCTAGCGGGACTAGCACAGATACGCAGTATTTT.

The chain couples TRBV29-1 to TRBJ2-1, with 13 bases aligning to TRBD2. V dropped 7 bases and J dropped 9; count of bases not matched to a gene: 6. The CDR3 contains 13 residues. Germline values: CDR1 SQVTM, CDR2 ANQGSEA. The CDR3 loop reads CSAGLAGAGEQFF. The CDR3 nucleotides are TGCAGCGCTGGACTAGCGGGAGCTGGTGAGCAGTTCTTC.

J is TRBJ1-5 and V is TRBV28; TRBD1 is a possible D gene (5 bases). The CDR3 is 16 residues long. Germline assignment: CDR1 MDHEN and CDR2 SYDVKM. V gave up 1 base and J gave up 1 base, with 11 bases separating them. The CDR3 here is CASSLYGGLSNQPQHF. CDR3 sequence (DNA): TGTGCCAGCAGTTTATACGGGGGATTAAGCAATCAGCCCCAGCATTTT.

J is TRBJ2-7 and V is TRBV10-2; D remains ambiguous. Per germline, CDR1 WSHSY and CDR2 SAAADI. This CDR3 is 14 amino acids long. V dropped 0 bases and J dropped 6 bases, with 12 bases sitting between them. The CDR3 DNA is TGCGCCAGCAGTGAGTCGAGGCCAACGGGCGAGCAGTACTTC. Translation: CASSESRPTGEQYF.

This clone was detected only a few times. This chain joins TRBV5-1 and TRBJ1-3, with D unresolved. V shed 4 bases and J shed 4 bases, with 12 bases lying between them. CDR1 is SGHRS, CDR2 YFSETQ, per germline. CDR3 length equals 14 residues. The CDR3 loop reads CASSPGSAGNTIYF. The CDR3 nucleotides are TGCGCCAGCAGCCCCGGGTCCGCCGGAAACACCATATATTTT.

Concerning this clone itself: Other nucleotide sequences from this sample produce the same CDR3. The gene calls are TRBV12-3 or TRBV12-4 and TRBJ1-1, with D possibly TRBD1 on 5 matching bases. Trimming took 7 bases from V and 4 from J, leaving 10 bases between them. The CDR3 runs to 12 residues. This CDR3 is CASNRGGTEAFF. CDR3 nucleotide sequence: TGTGCCAGCAACCGGGGGGGCACTGAAGCTTTCTTT.

The chain has TRBV6-7 and TRBJ2-3, with 7 bases lining up with TRBD2. TRBV6-7 is given ORF status, its function remaining uncertain. CDR3 length: 21 amino acids. The V gene end was trimmed by 9 bases and the J gene end by 0 bases; junction bases not matched to a gene: 27. The CDR3 nucleotides are TGTGCCAGACAGCTCTGGGAGAAGCTGAATTCTAGCGGTGCTAGCACAGATACGCAGTATTTT. Translating gives CARQLWEKLNSSGASTDTQYF.

The CDR3 region has the DNA TGCAGTGCTAGTCGGGGAGTAGTAAGGCCCCAGCATTTT. Translating it yields CSASRGVVRPQHF. This rearrangement joins TRBV20-1 to TRBJ1-5; D remains ambiguous. Germline V gives CDR1 DFQATT, CDR2 SNEGSKA (reference sequence). CDR3 length equals 13 residues. V was cut by 3 bases and J by 9 bases, with 15 bases left in between.

The chain joins TRBV2 to TRBJ2-1, with 7 nucleotides matching TRBD1. V gave up 5 bases and J gave up 7 bases; unmatched junction bases: 11. The length of the CDR3 is 15 residues. Germline-derived CDR1 and CDR2 are SNHLY and FYNNEI. The CDR3 DNA is TGTGCCAGCAGTCGTAACAGGGGTCCGGGTAATGAGCAGTTCTTC. Translation: CASSRNRGPGNEQFF.

The chain recombines TRBV28 with TRBJ1-1; the match to TRBD1 covers 10 bases. The CDR3 has 15 amino acids. Germline V gives CDR1 MDHEN, CDR2 SYDVKM. With V trimmed by 8 bases and J by 3 bases, 9 bases remained unmatched. CDR3 region: CASDPPGQGHTEAFF. CDR3 DNA: TGTGCCAGCGACCCGCCGGGACAGGGGCACACTGAAGCTTTCTTT.